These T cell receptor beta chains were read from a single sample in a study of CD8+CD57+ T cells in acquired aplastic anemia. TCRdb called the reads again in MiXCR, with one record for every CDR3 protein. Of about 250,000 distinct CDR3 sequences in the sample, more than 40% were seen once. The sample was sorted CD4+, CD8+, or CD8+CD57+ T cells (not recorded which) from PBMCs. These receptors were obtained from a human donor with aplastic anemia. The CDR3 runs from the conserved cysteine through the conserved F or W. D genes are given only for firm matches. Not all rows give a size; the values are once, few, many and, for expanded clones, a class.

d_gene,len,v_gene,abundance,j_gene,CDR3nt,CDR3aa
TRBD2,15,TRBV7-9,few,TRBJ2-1,TGTGCCAGCAGCTCCGGGGGGGCCTCCTACAATGAGCAGTTCTTC,CASSSGGASYNEQFF
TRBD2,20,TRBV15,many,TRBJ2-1,TGTGCCACCAGCAAAACCGGGACTAGCCACAATCGGTTAGGATACAATGAGCAGTTCTTC,CATSKTGTSHNRLGYNEQFF
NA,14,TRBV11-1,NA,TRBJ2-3,TGCGCCAGCAGCTTAAGCGTCTACACAGATACGCAGTATTTT,CASSLSVYTDTQYF
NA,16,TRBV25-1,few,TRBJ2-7,TGTGCCAGCAGTGGCAGCTCAGGGAAGGTGGTGGACGAGCAGTACTTC,CASSGSSGKVVDEQYF
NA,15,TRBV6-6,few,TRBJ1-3,TGTGCCAGCAGGCAGGACAGAAACTCTGGAAACACCATATATTTT,CASRQDRNSGNTIYF
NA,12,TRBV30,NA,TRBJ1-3,TGTGCCTGGACCGAGGCTGGAAACACCATATATTTT,CAWTEAGNTIYF
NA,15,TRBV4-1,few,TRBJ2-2,TGCGCCGCCCTCCAGGCCGGGATGGACACCGGGGAGCTGTTTTTT,CAALQAGMDTGELFF
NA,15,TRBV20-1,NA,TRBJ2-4,TGCAGTGCCCCCGGTCTCATCTTAGCCAAAAACATTCAGTACTTC,CSAPGLILAKNIQYF
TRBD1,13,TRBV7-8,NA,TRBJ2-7,TGTGCCGGCAGACGGACAGGCGGCTACGAGCAGTACTTC,CAGRRTGGYEQYF
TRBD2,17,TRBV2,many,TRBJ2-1,TGTGCCAGGAGATCACGCACGGGACTAGCGGGAGTCGGTGAGCAGTTCTTC,CARRSRTGLAGVGEQFF
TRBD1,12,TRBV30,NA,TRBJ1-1,TGTGCCTGGAGCGGACAGGGAAGAGAAGCTTTCTTT,CAWSGQGREAFF
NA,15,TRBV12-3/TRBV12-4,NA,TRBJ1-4,TGTGCCAGCAGTTTTCAGGCTCGAGGTGGTGAAAAACTGTTTTTT,CASSFQARGGEKLFF
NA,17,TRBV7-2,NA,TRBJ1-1,TGTGCCAGCAGCTTAGCTCCCGGGACAAGCACGAACACTGAAGCTTTCTTT,CASSLAPGTSTNTEAFF
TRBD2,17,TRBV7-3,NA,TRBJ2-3,TGTGCCAGCAGCCCGACTATAGCGGGGGGGTCCCACAATGAGCAGTATTTT,CASSPTIAGGSHNEQYF
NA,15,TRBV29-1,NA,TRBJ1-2,TGCAGCGTTGAAGTTTCGGAGGGCAGGTCTAGTAGCTACACCTTC,CSVEVSEGRSSSYTF
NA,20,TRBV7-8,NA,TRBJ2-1,NA,CASSSWADRVIFGSGATLKF
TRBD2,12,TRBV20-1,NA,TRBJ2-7,TGCAGTGCTGGGACTAGCGGATACGGGCAGTACTTC,CSAGTSGYGQYF
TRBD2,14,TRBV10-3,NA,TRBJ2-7,TGTGCCATCAGCGCGAGCGGGGGGGCATACGAGCAGTACTTC,CAISASGGAYEQYF
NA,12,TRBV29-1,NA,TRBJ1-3,TGCAGCGTTGGAGGGGGGAGGAACACCATATATTTT,CSVGGGRNTIYF
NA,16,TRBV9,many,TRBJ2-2,TGTGCCAGCAGTAGAAGGGGCATGACTGGTGCCGGGGAGCTGTTTTTT,CASSRRGMTGAGELFF
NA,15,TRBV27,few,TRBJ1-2,TGTGCCAGCAGTGAGGTGGGGGAGGGAGGCTATGGCTACACCTTC,CASSEVGEGGYGYTF
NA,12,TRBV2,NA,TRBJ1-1,TGTGCCAGCGTTGCCCGGACGACTGAAGCTTTCTTT,CASVARTTEAFF
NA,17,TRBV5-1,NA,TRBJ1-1,TGCGCCAGCAGCTTGCAGGGTGCGAGAGAGATGAACACTGAAGCTTTCTTT,CASSLQGAREMNTEAFF
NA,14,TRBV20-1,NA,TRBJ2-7,TGCAGTGCTAGAGTCAGGCGTCAAGCCTACGAGCAGTACTTC,CSARVRRQAYEQYF
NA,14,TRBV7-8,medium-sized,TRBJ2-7,TGTGCCAGCAGCTTAGTTACGGGAGTGGACGAGCAGTACTTC,CASSLVTGVDEQYF
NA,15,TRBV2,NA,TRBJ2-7,TGTGCCAGCAGTGAATCACGGCGCCGCTCCTACGAGCAGTACTTC,CASSESRRRSYEQYF
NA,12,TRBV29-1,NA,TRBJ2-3,TGCAGCGCCGATAGGGGGGCGGATACGCAGTATTTT,CSADRGADTQYF
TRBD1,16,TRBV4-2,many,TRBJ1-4,TGTGCCAGCAGCCAAGATGGTGGGACAGGGAATGAAAAACTGTTTTTT,CASSQDGGTGNEKLFF
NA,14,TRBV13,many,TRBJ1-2,TGTGCCAGCAGCTTATTATCAAGCAACTATGGCTACACCTTC,CASSLLSSNYGYTF
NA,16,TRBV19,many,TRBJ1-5,TGTGCCAGTAGTTCATCGAGATCGAATAGCAATCAGCCCCAGCATTTT,CASSSSRSNSNQPQHF
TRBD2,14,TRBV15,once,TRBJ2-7,TGTGCCACCAGCAGGGGACTAGACCCCGGCGAGCAGTACTTC,CATSRGLDPGEQYF
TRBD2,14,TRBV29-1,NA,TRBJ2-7,TGCAGTGCTTCCGGGACTAGCGAATACTACGAGCAGTACTTC,CSASGTSEYYEQYF
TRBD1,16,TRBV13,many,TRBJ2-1,TGTGCCAGCAGCTGGACCGGGACAGGGATATACAATGAGCAGTTCTTC,CASSWTGTGIYNEQFF
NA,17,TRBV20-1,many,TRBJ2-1,TGCAGTGCTAGAGATTTAGTTGGGACGTCAACCTACAATGAGCAGTTCTTC,CSARDLVGTSTYNEQFF
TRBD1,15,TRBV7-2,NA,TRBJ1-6,TGTGCCAGCAGCCTACTGGCGGGACAGAATTCACCCCTCCACTTT,CASSLLAGQNSPLHF
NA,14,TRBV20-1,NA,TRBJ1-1,TGCAGTGCCCACTCCTCCCTACAGGGCCCTGAAGCTTTCTTT,CSAHSSLQGPEAFF
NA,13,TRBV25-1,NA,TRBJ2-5,TGTGCCAGCAGTACGACAGTCCAAGAGACCCAGTACTTC,CASSTTVQETQYF
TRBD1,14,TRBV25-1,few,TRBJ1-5,TGTGCCAGCAGTGCCGACAGGGTCAATCAGCCCCAGCATTTT,CASSADRVNQPQHF
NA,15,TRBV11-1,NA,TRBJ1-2,TGTGCCAGCAGCTTAGTACTTTCTGATAACTATGGCTACACCTTC,CASSLVLSDNYGYTF
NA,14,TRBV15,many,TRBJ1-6,TGTGCCACCAGCAGAGGGCAGGGGAACCCACCCCTCCACTTT,CATSRGQGNPPLHF
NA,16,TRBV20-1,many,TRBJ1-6,TGCAGTGCTAGGGTTGTTCCCGACGGAGATAATTCACCCCTCCACTTT,CSARVVPDGDNSPLHF
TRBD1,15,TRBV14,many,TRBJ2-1,TGTGCCAGCAGCCAAGTAGGACAGGGGCCCAATGAGCAGTTCTTC,CASSQVGQGPNEQFF
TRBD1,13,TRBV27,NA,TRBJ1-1,TGTGCCAGCATCGGGACAGCGAACACTGAAGCTTTCTTT,CASIGTANTEAFF
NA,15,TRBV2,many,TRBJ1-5,TGTGCCAGCAGACCTTCCATGAGGGGGTTGCAGCCCCAGCATTTT,CASRPSMRGLQPQHF
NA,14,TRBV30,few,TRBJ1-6,TGTGCCTGGAGTACTCCGGAATATAATTCACCCCTCCACTTT,CAWSTPEYNSPLHF
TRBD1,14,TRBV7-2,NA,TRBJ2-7,TGTGCCAGCAGCTTTCGACAGGGGGGCAACGAGCAGTACTTC,CASSFRQGGNEQYF
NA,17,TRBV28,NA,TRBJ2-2,TGTGCCAGCAGAGACACGCCCCGGACAGAAAACACCGGGGAGCTGTTTTTT,CASRDTPRTENTGELFF
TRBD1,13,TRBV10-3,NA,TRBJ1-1,TGTGCCATCAGTGAGTCAGTCAGGGGGGAAGCTTTCTTT,CAISESVRGEAFF
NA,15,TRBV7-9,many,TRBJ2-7,TGTGCCAGCAGCTTAGATGGGACGGAGGCTCAAGAGCAGTACTTC,CASSLDGTEAQEQYF
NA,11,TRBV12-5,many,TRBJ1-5,TGTGCTAGTGGTATAGATCAGCCCCAGCATTTT,CASGIDQPQHF
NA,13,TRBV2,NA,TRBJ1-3,TGTGCCAGCAGTGGACAGAATGGAAACACCATATATTTT,CASSGQNGNTIYF
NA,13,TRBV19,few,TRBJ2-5,TGTGCCAGTAGTATCTCCAGAGCAGAGACCCAGTACTTC,CASSISRAETQYF
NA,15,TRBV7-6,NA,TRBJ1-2,TGTGCCAGCAGCTCTCGACAGGAACCTAACTATGGCTACACCTTC,CASSSRQEPNYGYTF
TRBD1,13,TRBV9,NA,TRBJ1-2,TGTGCCAGCAGCGTTGGACAGGGAGGTGGCTACACCTTC,CASSVGQGGGYTF
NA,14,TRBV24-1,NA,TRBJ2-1,TGTGCCACCAGTGATTTGCAAAGTTTCTACGAGCAGTTCTTC,CATSDLQSFYEQFF
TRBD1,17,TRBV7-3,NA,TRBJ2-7,TGTGCCAGCAGGACATACTCCGTAGGGACAGCTAGCTACGAGCAGTACTTC,CASRTYSVGTASYEQYF
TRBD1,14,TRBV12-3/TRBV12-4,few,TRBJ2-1,TGTGCCAGCGCCAAGGGGACAGGGGGCAATGAGCAGTTCTTC,CASAKGTGGNEQFF
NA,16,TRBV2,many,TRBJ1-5,TGTGCCAGCAGTGATTTTGGCAGGGACGACAATCAGCCCCAGCATTTT,CASSDFGRDDNQPQHF